Shown below are 26 T cell receptor beta chains from a single sample sequenced in a study of graft-versus-host responses after intestinal transplantation. Sequencing was performed with immunoSEQ multiplex PCR; in TCRdb, only in-frame clones are kept and a portion is missing. The sample shows 38,000 or so clones, about 95% of them seen only once. Their target antigens are unknown. Sequenced material: unstimulated CD8+ T cells sorted from spleen or lymph node cells, taken before transplant. The origin of the receptors is a human donor who was the organ donor for an intestinal transplant.

The chain employs TRBV5-8 and TRBJ2-3; TRBD2 is a possible D gene (6 bases). The germline CDR1 and CDR2 sequences are SGHTS and YDEGEE. CDR3 length: 17 residues. V was cut by 1 base and J by 0 bases, with 15 bases left in between. The CDR3 loop is CASSLFRDFPSTDTQYF. The DNA of the CDR3 is TGTGCCAGCAGCTTGTTTAGGGACTTCCCTAGCACAGATACGCAGTATTTT.

The chain carries TRBV6-1 and TRBJ2-3; D possibly corresponds to TRBD2 (6 bases). V lost 3 bases, J lost 14 bases, and 18 bases lay in between. The CDR3 contains 13 residues. Germline values: CDR1 MNHNS, CDR2 SASEGT. CDR3 residues: CASSDVSEGRRYF. In DNA, the CDR3 is TGTGCCAGCAGTGATGTGTCGGAGGGACGCAGGTATTTT.

The chain has TRBV15 and TRBJ1-4; D is possibly TRBD1 (5 bases). Trimming stripped 2 bases from V and 7 bases from J, with 11 bases between. The CDR3 contains 14 residues. Germline CDR1 is LNHNV and CDR2 is YYDKDF (reference sequence). CDR3: CATSRRGGGEKLFF. CDR3 DNA sequence: TGTGCCACCAGCAGACGCGGGGGTGGTGAAAAACTGTTTTTT.

The rearrangement links TRBV10-3 to TRBJ1-1; 7 nucleotides align to TRBD1. Trimming at V came to 6 bases and at J to 0 bases, leaving 1 base not matched to a gene. Germline V lookup: CDR1 ENHRY, CDR2 SYGVKD. This CDR3 has 13 residues. The DNA of the CDR3 is TGTGCCATCAGACAGGGGATGAACACTGAAGCTTTCTTT. Translating it yields CAIRQGMNTEAFF.

The V gene is TRBV4-1, the J gene TRBJ2-4; D is ambiguous. The CDR3 covers 18 residues. V was cut by 0 bases and J by 0 bases, with 15 bases left in between. Germline V lookup: CDR1 MGHRA, CDR2 YSYEKL. CDR3 sequence reads: CASSQEGVLSLAKNIQYF. CDR3 nucleotide sequence: TGCGCCAGCAGCCAAGAGGGTGTCCTGAGTTTAGCCAAAAACATTCAGTACTTC.

The rearrangement joins TRBV7-2 to TRBJ2-7; 12 bases fit TRBD2. V shed 2 bases, J shed 5 bases, and the junction held 7 bases outside the gene matches. Germline V gives CDR1 SGHTA, CDR2 FQGNSA. This CDR3 region has 16 residues. This CDR3 reads CASSLLAGGAGDEQYF. CDR3 sequence (DNA): TGTGCCAGCAGCTTACTAGCGGGGGGGGCCGGGGACGAGCAGTACTTC.

The genes are TRBV4-2 and TRBJ2-4; no clear D gene. V was pared by 2 bases and J by 6 bases, with 14 bases between. The CDR3 contains 15 residues. Looked up from germline, CDR1 is LGHNA and CDR2 is YNFKEQ. Here the CDR3 reads CASSQRTLAPNIQYF. DNA of the CDR3: TGTGCCAGCAGCCAAAGGACGCTGGCCCCAAACATTCAGTACTTC.

This chain uses TRBV30 with TRBJ1-4; tentative D call: TRBD1 (5 bases). V was shortened by 2 bases and J by 5 bases, with 12 bases between the two germline ends. Germline CDR1 and CDR2: GTSNPN and SVGIG (reference sequence). The CDR3 covers 14 residues. DNA of the CDR3: TGTGCCTGGAGTCGCCGGGACGGAAATGAAAAACTGTTTTTT. Translation gives CAWSRRDGNEKLFF. The complete variable domain, with remaining parts taken from reference TRBV30 and TRBJ1-4, reads SQTIHQWPATLVQPVGSPLSLECTVEGTSNPNLYWYRQAAGRGLQLLFYSVGIGQISSEVPQNLSASRPQDRQFILSSKKLLLSDSGFYLCAWSRRDGNEKLFFGSGTQLSVL.

The chain combines TRBV9 with TRBJ2-2; 10 bases match TRBD2. CDR1 and CDR2 (germline): SGDLS, YYNGEE. Losses at the gene ends were 4 bases for V and 1 base for J; bases not matched to a gene: 1. The CDR3 spans 15 residues. CDR3 in amino acids: CASSRTSGNTGELFF. CDR3 nucleotide sequence: TGTGCCAGCAGCCGGACTAGCGGGAACACCGGGGAGCTGTTTTTT.

The chain employs TRBV9 and TRBJ2-3; the match to TRBD2 covers 14 bases. Germline V gives CDR1 SGDLS, CDR2 YYNGEE. V gave up 4 bases and J gave up 4 bases; unmatched junction bases: 14. The CDR3 length is 19 residues. CDR3 nucleotides: TGTGCCAGCAGCCCAGAGTACGGGACTAGCGGGGGAACCGCAGATACGCAGTATTTT. Its protein product is CASSPEYGTSGGTADTQYF. Drawing the rest from reference TRBV9 and TRBJ2-3, the complete variable domain is DSGVTQTPKHLITATGQRVTLRCSPRSGDLSVYWYQQSLDQGLQFLIQYYNGEERAKGNILERFSAQQFPDLHSELNLSSLELGDSALYFCASSPEYGTSGGTADTQYFGPGTRLTVL.

The gene calls are TRBV4-2 and TRBJ2-7; possible D gene TRBD2, 6 bases. This CDR3 has 19 residues. The V end was cut by 0 bases, the J end by 1 base, with 22 bases between. The V gene's germline CDR1 is LGHNA and CDR2 YNFKEQ. The CDR3 DNA sequence: TGTGCCAGCAGCCAAGACATTCTTAGGAAGGGACTTCCTTCCTACGAGCAGTACTTC. It translates to CASSQDILRKGLPSYEQYF.

The CDR3 nucleotides read TGCAGCGTTGAGGGCGGGGGGGATTCCTACGAGCAGTACTTC. It translates to CSVEGGGDSYEQYF. The rearrangement joins TRBV29-1 to TRBJ2-5; 9 bases line up with TRBD2. The J call may be mistaken, given a closer DNA end match to TRBJ2-7. CDR1 is SQVTM, CDR2 ANQGSEA, per germline. The CDR3 has 14 amino acids.

Only one count was recorded for this clone. The gene calls are TRBV5-4 and TRBJ1-2; TRBD1 is a possible D gene (6 bases). The CDR3 sequence is 14 residues long. Germline V lookup: CDR1 SGHNT, CDR2 YYREEE (reference sequence). Between the trimmed V and J ends, which lost 0 bases and 6 bases, there was a span of 12 bases. CDR3 sequence reads: CASSLATGRDGYTF. The CDR3 nucleotides read TGTGCCAGCAGCTTGGCCACAGGGAGGGATGGCTACACCTTC.

The V and J genes are TRBV6-5 and TRBJ1-1, with D unresolved. Germline CDR1 MNHEY, CDR2 SVGAGI. The V end was cut by 6 bases, the J end by 12 bases, with 20 bases between. This CDR3 is built from 13 residues. In DNA form, the CDR3 reads TGTGCCAGCAGGGAACTCCTCAATGTTGGAACTTTCTTT. It encodes CASRELLNVGTFF.

The rearrangement uses TRBV6-4 and TRBJ2-3; 8 bases agree with TRBD2. Unmatched junction bases numbered 0, after V lost 3 bases and J lost 1 base. Per germline, CDR1 MRHNA and CDR2 SNTAGT. The CDR3 extends over 14 amino acids. Written as DNA, the CDR3 is TGTGCCAGCAGTGAGCGGGGGGGCACAGATACGCAGTATTTT. It yields the protein CASSERGGTDTQYF.

The chain carries TRBV5-6 and TRBJ2-7; tentatively, D is TRBD2 (6 bases). Germline values: CDR1 SGHDT, CDR2 YYEEEE. V lost 0 bases to trimming and J lost 4 bases, with 11 bases between them. This CDR3 has 14 amino acids. The CDR3 reads CASSLGDWEYEQYF. The CDR3 coding sequence is TGTGCCAGCAGCTTGGGGGACTGGGAATACGAGCAGTACTTC.

The genes are TRBV6-5 and TRBJ1-2, with unresolved D. V was cut by 4 bases and J by 3 bases, with 18 bases left in between. The CDR3 spans 16 residues. Germline CDR1 and CDR2: MNHEY and SVGAGI. CDR3 in DNA: TGTGCCAGCAGTTCGGGTCTTAGCATACTCTACTATGGCTACACCTTC. Translating it yields CASSSGLSILYYGYTF.

The chain joins TRBV19 to TRBJ2-7; 7 bases fit TRBD2. CDR1 is LNHDA, CDR2 SQIVND, per germline (reference sequence). The CDR3 sequence is 13 residues long. The V gene end was trimmed by 6 bases and the J gene end by 4 bases; junction bases not matched to a gene: 6. For the CDR3, the DNA is TGTGCCAGTAGGAACCCGGGGGGTTACGAGCAGTACTTC. Translated: CASRNPGGYEQYF.

About this clone: The same CDR3 is also encoded by other DNA sequences in this sample. The rearrangement uses TRBV7-8 and TRBJ2-1; 14 bases match TRBD2. Trimming cost V 4 bases and J 2 bases; bases outside gene matches: 1. This CDR3 comprises 16 residues. Germline V CDR1 and CDR2: SGHVS, FQNEAQ. This chain's CDR3 is CASSWTSGGPYNEQFF. The CDR3 DNA sequence: TGTGCCAGCAGCTGGACTAGCGGGGGGCCCTACAATGAGCAGTTCTTC.

This clone was detected a few times. This sequence joins TRBV27 and TRBJ1-2, with D perhaps TRBD1 (6 bases). CDR1 is MNHEY and CDR2 is SMNVEV in the germline V gene (reference sequence). This CDR3 is 14 amino acids long. V was trimmed by 0 bases and J by 7 bases, leaving 12 bases between them. In DNA, the CDR3 is TGTGCCAGCAGTTTATCAGGGGGGGGAGGTGGCTACACCTTC. This gives the protein CASSLSGGGGGYTF.

The chain links TRBV27 to TRBJ2-1, with 7 nucleotides matching TRBD1. This CDR3 comprises 13 residues. V dropped 4 bases and J dropped 8; count of bases not matched to a gene: 5. Per germline, CDR1 MNHEY and CDR2 SMNVEV (reference sequence). CDR3 coding DNA: TGTGCCAGCAGTTCGACAGGGATGTATGAGCAGTTCTTC. Translated: CASSSTGMYEQFF.

The chain uses TRBV4-1 and TRBJ1-5; no firm D call. CDR3 length equals 16 residues. Germline assignment: CDR1 MGHRA and CDR2 YSYEKL. V lost 1 base, J lost 5 bases, and 15 bases lay in between. In DNA form, the CDR3 reads TGCGCCAGCAGCCAAGGGTTTGCAGGCGGTGATCAGCCCCAGCATTTT. Amino acid sequence: CASSQGFAGGDQPQHF.

The genes are TRBV27 and TRBJ1-2; perhaps TRBD1 as D (5 bases). The CDR3 totals 15 residues. Between the trimmed V and J ends, which lost 3 bases and 3 bases, there was a span of 14 bases. From germline, CDR1 is MNHEY and CDR2 SMNVEV (reference sequence). CDR3 protein: CASSFGQTPYYGYTF. In nucleotides, the CDR3 is TGTGCCAGCAGTTTTGGACAAACCCCTTACTATGGCTACACCTTC.

V usage is TRBV16 and J usage is TRBJ2-3, with 7 bases that match TRBD1. This CDR3 is built from 14 residues. CDR1 and CDR2 from the germline V gene are KGHSY and FQNENV. The V gene end was trimmed by 5 bases and the J gene end by 2 bases; junction bases not matched to a gene: 4. The CDR3 sequence is CASSSTGATDTQYF. DNA for the CDR3: TGTGCCAGCAGCTCCACAGGGGCCACAGATACGCAGTATTTT.

To note about this clone: At one of its ends the junction is not consistent with the germline gene, which may arise from a read error. The gene calls are TRBV4-3 and TRBJ2-1; D ambiguous. CDR3 length equals 15 residues. Germline V CDR1 and CDR2: LGHNA, YSLEER. The CDR3 bases are TGCGCCAGCAGCCAAGATGGCCATTCCTTCAATGAGCAGTTCTTC. It specifies CASSQDGHSFNEQFF.

The V and J genes are TRBV19 and TRBJ2-1; D perhaps matches TRBD2 (6 bases). Between the trimmed V and J ends, which lost 3 bases and 6 bases, there was a span of 18 bases. CDR3 size: 16 residues. Germline lookup yields CDR1 LNHDA and CDR2 SQIVND (reference sequence). In DNA, the CDR3 is TGTGCCAGTAGTATCGACGGGGGAGCCCCCTCCAATGAGCAGTTCTTC. Its translation is CASSIDGGAPSNEQFF.